The 29 T cell receptor beta chains in this list originate from one sample, sequenced in a study of blood T cell repertoires in COVID-19. Clones were sequenced by immunoSEQ multiplex PCR, and TCRdb holds only the in-frame ones, with some missing. The data contain around 330,000 clones, around 88% of them singletons. The sample was peripheral blood. These receptors all stem from a woman aged 25 to 39 with COVID-19, enrolled during active disease.

The chain uses TRBV6-1 and TRBJ1-2; possibly TRBD1 for D (6 bases). CDR1 MNHNS and CDR2 SASEGT come from the germline V gene. The CDR3 extends over 13 amino acids. The V end lost 5 bases, the J end lost 6 bases, and 13 bases lay between the germline ends. The CDR3 sequence: CASSHGGADGYTF. The CDR3 region has the DNA TGTGCCAGCAGTCACGGGGGGGCAGATGGCTACACCTTC.

V usage is TRBV24-1 and J usage is TRBJ2-3, with 14 positions matching TRBD2. Germline V lookup: CDR1 KGHDR, CDR2 SFDVKD. The J segment lost 0 bases and the V segment lost 9 bases, leaving 10 bases of the junction unmatched. This CDR3 spans 18 amino acids. The CDR3 nucleotides read TGTGCCACCCCTCGTCCAGGGACTAGCGGGGGAAGCACAGATACGCAGTATTTT. It encodes CATPRPGTSGGSTDTQYF.

V gene TRBV5-6 combines with J gene TRBJ2-2; 7 bases line up with TRBD2. The CDR3 loop spans 18 amino acids. Germline CDR1 SGHDT, CDR2 YYEEEE. The ends lost 1 base at V and 0 bases at J; junction bases unmatched: 9. The CDR3 is CASSLWGSSGANTGELFF. CDR3 bases: TGTGCCAGCAGCTTGTGGGGGTCGAGCGGGGCGAACACCGGGGAGCTGTTTTTT.

This chain connects TRBV27 to TRBJ2-3, with D hard to call. This CDR3 has 15 amino acids. Trimming left V 3 bases short and J 2 bases short, with 12 bases between. CDR1 is MNHEY and CDR2 is SMNVEV in the germline V gene (reference sequence). The CDR3 region has the DNA TGTGCCAGCAGTTTTCGGTTCCTTGACACAGATACGCAGTATTTT. It specifies CASSFRFLDTDTQYF.

J is TRBJ1-5 and V is TRBV4-2; D ambiguous. Germline V gene lookup returns CDR1 LGHNA and CDR2 YNFKEQ. The CDR3 is made up of 16 amino acids. V was pared by 0 bases and J by 2 bases, with 11 bases between. As DNA, the CDR3 is TGTGCCAGCAGCCAAGAACTTCTGCAGGGCAATCAGCCCCAGCATTTT. Protein sequence: CASSQELLQGNQPQHF.

The CDR3 reads CASRSNVGQVDEQYV. Here the CDR3 DNA reads TGTGCCAGCAGGAGTAACGTTGGACAGGTCGACGAGCAGTACGTC. The V call is TRBV28, the J call TRBJ2-7, with TRBD1 matching 7 bases. Germline V CDR1 and CDR2: MDHEN, SYDVKM. This CDR3 spans 15 amino acids. Trimming cost V 6 bases and J 5 bases; bases outside gene matches: 13.

V gene TRBV6-4 combines with J gene TRBJ1-2; 8 bases align to TRBD1. V lost 10 bases to trimming and J lost 6 bases; unmatched junction nucleotides: 7. The CDR3 extends over 12 amino acids. CDR1 MRHNA and CDR2 SNTAGT come from the germline V gene. DNA for the CDR3: TGTGCCACCTATTCGACAGGGGATGGCTACACCTTC. The encoded protein is CATYSTGDGYTF.

The chain links TRBV4-3 to TRBJ1-3, with no clear D. Germline lookup yields CDR1 LGHNA and CDR2 YSLEER. V was clipped by 0 bases and J by 4 bases, with 4 bases between them. The CDR3 consists of 13 residues. The CDR3 reads CASSQDLGNTIYF. In DNA, the CDR3 is TGCGCCAGCAGCCAAGATCTGGGAAACACCATATATTTT.

The J gene is TRBJ1-2, the V gene TRBV6-1; a possible D gene is TRBD1 (5 bases). V dropped 1 base and J dropped 6 bases, with 12 bases sitting between them. Germline-derived CDR1 and CDR2 are MNHNS and SASEGT. The CDR3 runs to 14 residues. CDR3 DNA sequence: TGTGCCAGCAGTGAAGGATCGGGACTACATGGCTACACCTTC. It encodes CASSEGSGLHGYTF.

The chain employs TRBV6-6 and TRBJ1-5, with a tentative D call TRBD1 (5 bases). With 2 bases removed from V and 0 bases from J, the gap between germline ends came to 8 bases. This CDR3 is 15 amino acids long. Germline values: CDR1 MNHNY, CDR2 SVGAGI (reference sequence). The CDR3 here is CASSYGGYSNQPQHF. The CDR3 coding sequence is TGTGCCAGCAGTTACGGGGGGTATAGCAATCAGCCCCAGCATTTT.

The V call is TRBV2, the J call TRBJ1-2; D may be TRBD1 (6 bases). There are 13 residues in the CDR3. The V gene's germline CDR1 is SNHLY and CDR2 FYNNEI. V lost 3 bases and J lost 8, with 13 bases in between. CDR3 protein: CASSESDREGYTF. In nucleotides, the CDR3 is TGTGCCAGCAGTGAGTCGGACAGAGAGGGCTACACCTTC.

To note about this clone: The sample has other DNA sequences that encode this CDR3 too. The chain combines TRBV5-1 with TRBJ1-5; D unresolved. The CDR3 runs 14 residues. The germline V gene encodes CDR1 SGHRS and CDR2 YFSETQ. V gave up 0 bases and J gave up 3 bases, with 7 bases separating them. This CDR3 reads CASSLGGSNQPQHF. CDR3 coding DNA: TGCGCCAGCAGCTTGGGAGGCTCCAATCAGCCCCAGCATTTT.

V gene TRBV19 combines with J gene TRBJ1-5; D gene unclear. CDR1 is LNHDA, CDR2 SQIVND, per germline (reference sequence). V lost 4 bases to trimming and J lost 0 bases, with 10 bases between them. CDR3 length equals 15 residues. CDR3 amino acids: CASSTEGFSNQPQHF. In DNA, the CDR3 is TGTGCCAGTAGTACCGAGGGCTTTAGCAATCAGCCCCAGCATTTT.

The V and J genes are TRBV9 and TRBJ2-3, with 11 positions matching TRBD2. Germline CDR1 reads SGDLS; CDR2 reads YYNGEE. V gave up 3 bases and J gave up 4 bases; unmatched junction bases: 7. This CDR3 contains 16 residues. CDR3: CASSGTGLAGSDTQYF. CDR3 sequence (DNA): TGTGCCAGCAGCGGGACAGGACTAGCGGGTTCAGATACGCAGTATTTT.

This clone was detected once. The J gene is TRBJ2-1, the V gene TRBV28, with TRBD2 matching over 8 bases. V shed 7 bases, J shed 9 bases, and the junction held 11 bases outside the gene matches. The V gene's germline CDR1 is MDHEN and CDR2 SYDVKM. This CDR3 is built from 14 residues. CDR3 nucleotides: TGTGCCAGCACCCGGGGGGGACTTACGGGTGAGCAGTTCTTC. Encoded protein: CASTRGGLTGEQFF.

This chain links TRBV4-1 with TRBJ2-7; 8 nucleotides agree with TRBD1. The length of the CDR3 is 16 residues. V shed 1 base and J 1 base; nucleotides not matched to a gene: 6. Germline V lookup: CDR1 MGHRA, CDR2 YSYEKL. The CDR3 DNA reads as TGCGCCAGCAGCCAAGGACAGGGGCTAGCTTCCTACGAGCAGTACTTC. It specifies CASSQGQGLASYEQYF.

The V gene is TRBV7-9, the J gene TRBJ2-1, with TRBD2 as a possible D gene (7 bases). Germline CDR1 reads SEHNR; CDR2 reads FQNEAQ (reference sequence). The CDR3 totals 15 residues. Trimming shortened V by 7 bases and J by 4 bases, and 17 bases separated the two germline ends. The CDR3 DNA reads as TGTGCCAGCACCAAAGGGGGGGGGTTTTACAATGAGCAGTTCTTC. Its protein is CASTKGGGFYNEQFF.

This clone was counted only a few times. The chain is built from TRBV19 and TRBJ1-2; D call uncertain. V was pared by 3 bases and J by 6 bases, with 11 bases between. This CDR3 contains 13 residues. The germline gives CDR1 LNHDA, CDR2 SQIVND (reference sequence). The CDR3: CASSMRAPNGYTF. CDR3 sequence (DNA): TGTGCCAGTAGTATGCGAGCGCCCAATGGCTACACCTTC.

This chain joins TRBV5-1 and TRBJ1-2; D possibly corresponds to TRBD1 (6 bases). The CDR3 has 16 residues. The V gene's germline CDR1 is SGHRS and CDR2 YFSETQ. The V and J ends lost 0 bases and 2 bases respectively, with 14 bases between them. CDR3 in amino acids: CASSLVAGDSNYGYTF. For the CDR3, the DNA is TGCGCCAGCAGCTTGGTCGCAGGGGATTCAAACTATGGCTACACCTTC. Full variable domain (rest looked up from reference TRBV5-1 and TRBJ1-2): KAGVTQTPRYLIKTRGQQVTLSCSPISGHRSVSWYQQTPGQGLQFLFEYFSETQRNKGNFPGRFSGRQFSNSRSEMNVSTLELGDSALYLCASSLVAGDSNYGYTFGSGTRLTVV.

The rearrangement joins TRBV10-3 to TRBJ1-1, with D maybe TRBD1 (6 bases). Germline V gene sequence: CDR1 ENHRY, CDR2 SYGVKD. The ends were cut back, 7 bases at V and 5 bases at J, with 14 bases in the middle. The CDR3 contains 13 residues. This CDR3 is CAIKTRGGTEAFF. CDR3 in DNA: TGTGCCATCAAAACAAGGGGGGGGACTGAAGCTTTCTTT.

This chain links TRBV18 with TRBJ2-2; 8 bases fit TRBD1. CDR1 is KGHSH and CDR2 is LQKENI in the germline V gene. The J segment lost 4 bases and the V segment lost 3 bases, leaving 7 bases of the junction unmatched. The CDR3 extends over 16 amino acids. CDR3 nucleotides: TGTGCCAGCTCACCCGTTTTGGACAGGGCCACCGGGGAGCTGTTTTTT. Amino acid sequence: CASSPVLDRATGELFF.

V and J are TRBV6-5 and TRBJ1-2; D ambiguous. With 5 bases removed from V and 5 bases from J, the gap between germline ends came to 18 bases. Germline values: CDR1 MNHEY, CDR2 SVGAGI. This CDR3 contains 15 residues. CDR3 bases: TGTGCCAGCAGTACAGCCCAGAGACTAATGTATGGCTACACCTTC. It yields the protein CASSTAQRLMYGYTF.

The chain employs TRBV2 and TRBJ1-2; 9 nucleotides align to TRBD1. CDR3 length: 16 amino acids. CDR1 SNHLY and CDR2 FYNNEI come from the germline V gene. Unmatched junction bases numbered 9, after V lost 3 bases and J lost 4 bases. The DNA for the CDR3 is TGTGCCAGCAGTGAGCGGGACAGGGACTTTATCTATGGCTACACCTTC. This sequence encodes CASSERDRDFIYGYTF.

V and J are TRBV4-2 and TRBJ2-1, with 7 bases that match TRBD1. Germline V lookup: CDR1 LGHNA, CDR2 YNFKEQ. V lost 4 bases, J lost 0 bases, and 6 bases stayed unmatched. The CDR3 totals 16 residues. The CDR3 region is CASSLTTGSSYNEQFF. In nucleotides, the CDR3 is TGTGCCAGCAGCCTCACGACAGGGAGCTCCTACAATGAGCAGTTCTTC.

The chain is built from TRBV27 and TRBJ2-5, with TRBD1 matching over 8 bases. CDR3 length: 13 amino acids. V was clipped by 8 bases and J by 1 base; unmatched bases: 3. CDR1 is MNHEY and CDR2 is SMNVEV in the germline V gene (reference sequence). Here the CDR3 DNA reads TGTGCCAGCGGACAGGGATCCCAAGAGACCCAGTACTTC. It translates to CASGQGSQETQYF.

This clone was detected once. V and J are TRBV28 and TRBJ1-6, with 10 nucleotides matching TRBD1. Germline V gives CDR1 MDHEN, CDR2 SYDVKM. This CDR3 is built from 14 residues. J gave up 8 bases and V 5 bases, and 3 bases lay outside the gene matches. In nucleotides, the CDR3 is TGTGCCAGCAGTCCCGGGACAGGGGATTCACCCCTCCACTTT. Its protein product is CASSPGTGDSPLHF.

V is TRBV4-3 and J is TRBJ1-2, with D hard to call. This CDR3 comprises 13 residues. From germline, CDR1 is LGHNA and CDR2 YSLEER. Trimming took 4 bases from V and 1 from J, leaving 7 bases between them. The CDR3: CASSPYLNYGYTF. Here the CDR3 DNA reads TGCGCCAGCAGCCCTTATCTTAACTATGGCTACACCTTC.

This clone occurred a few times. The gene calls are TRBV7-9 and TRBJ2-6, with a possible D match to TRBD2 (7 bases). CDR3 size: 16 residues. V was clipped by 10 bases and J by 4 bases, with 20 bases between them. Germline CDR1 SEHNR, CDR2 FQNEAQ (reference sequence). This CDR3 reads CATPRRGAPGANVLTF. CDR3 in DNA: TGTGCCACCCCTAGACGGGGGGCCCCAGGGGCCAACGTCCTGACTTTC.

CDR3 amino acids: CASSESGGGYTF. Written as DNA, the CDR3 is TGTGCCAGCAGTGAGAGTGGCGGCGGCTACACCTTC. This sequence joins TRBV6-1 and TRBJ1-2; D is ambiguous. The V and J ends lost 3 bases and 8 bases respectively, with 10 bases between them. The CDR3 totals 12 residues. Germline CDR1 and CDR2: MNHNS and SASEGT.